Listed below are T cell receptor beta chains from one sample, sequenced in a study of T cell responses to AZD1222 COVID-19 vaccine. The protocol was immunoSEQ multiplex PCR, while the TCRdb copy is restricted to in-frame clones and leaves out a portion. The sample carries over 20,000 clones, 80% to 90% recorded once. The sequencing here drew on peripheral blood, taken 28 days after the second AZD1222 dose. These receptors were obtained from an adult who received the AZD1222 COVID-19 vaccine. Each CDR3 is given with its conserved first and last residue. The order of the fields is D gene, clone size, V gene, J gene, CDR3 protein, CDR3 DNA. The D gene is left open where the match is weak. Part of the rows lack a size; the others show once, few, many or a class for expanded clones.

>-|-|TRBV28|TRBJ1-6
CASWGQGNSPLHF
TGTGCCAGCTGGGGGCAGGGAAACTCACCCCTCCACTTT
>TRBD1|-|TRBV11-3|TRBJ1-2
CASSQGTGVGYTF
TGTGCCAGCAGCCAAGGGACAGGGGTTGGCTACACCTTC
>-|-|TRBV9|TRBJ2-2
CASSGPDSGELFF
TGTGCCAGCAGCGGCCCTGATAGCGGGGAGCTGTTTTTT
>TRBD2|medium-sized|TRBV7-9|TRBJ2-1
CASRSLAGVGNEQFF
TGTGCCAGCAGGTCTTTGGCGGGAGTGGGAAATGAGCAGTTCTTC
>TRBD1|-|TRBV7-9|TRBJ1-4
CASSLGLDRGRNEKLFF
TGTGCCAGCAGCTTAGGGCTTGACAGGGGGCGGAATGAAAAACTGTTTTTT
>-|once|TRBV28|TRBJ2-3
CASSHYSWPQYF
TGTGCCAGCAGCCATTACAGTTGGCCGCAGTATTTT
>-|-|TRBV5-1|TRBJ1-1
CASSEQGNTEAFF
TGCGCCAGCAGCGAACAGGGAAACACTGAAGCTTTCTTT
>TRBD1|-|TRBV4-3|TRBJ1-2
CASSPLGQGRYGYTF
TGCGCCAGCAGCCCCCTTGGACAGGGTCGCTATGGCTACACCTTC
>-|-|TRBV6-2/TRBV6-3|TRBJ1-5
CASSYREGWSNQPQHF
TGTGCCAGCAGTTACCGGGAAGGGTGGAGCAATCAGCCCCAGCATTTT
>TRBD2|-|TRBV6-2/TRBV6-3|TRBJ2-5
CASSYEREGLRETQYF
TGTGCCAGCAGTTACGAGCGGGAGGGCCTCCGGGAGACCCAGTACTTC
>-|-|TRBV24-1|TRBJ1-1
CATSDGGRAGSPEAFF
TGTGCCACCAGTGATGGTGGGCGGGCCGGTAGCCCTGAAGCTTTCTTT
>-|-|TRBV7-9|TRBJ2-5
CASSLLGETQYF
TGTGCCAGCAGCTTACTTGGGGAGACCCAGTACTTC
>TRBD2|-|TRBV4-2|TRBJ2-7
CASSQGTSGHGDEQYF
TGTGCCAGCAGCCAAGGGACTAGCGGACACGGAGACGAGCAGTACTTC
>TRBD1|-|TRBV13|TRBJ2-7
CASSHRTGTSYEQYF
TGTGCCAGCAGCCATAGGACAGGAACTTCCTACGAGCAGTACTTC
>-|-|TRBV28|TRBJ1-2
CASSWVNYGYTF
TGTGCCAGCAGTTGGGTAAACTATGGCTACACCTTC
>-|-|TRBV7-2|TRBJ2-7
CASSYRGGYEQYF
TGTGCCAGCAGTTACAGGGGGGGCTACGAGCAGTACTTC
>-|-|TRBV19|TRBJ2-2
CASTLGYLTGELFF
TGTGCCAGTACCCTGGGGTACTTGACCGGGGAGCTGTTTTTT
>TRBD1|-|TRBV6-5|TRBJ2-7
CAAWGQLTYEQYF
TGTGCCGCTTGGGGACAGTTAACCTACGAGCAGTACTTC
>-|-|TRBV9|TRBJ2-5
CASSAVVSGVQETQYF
TGTGCCAGCAGCGCCGTAGTGTCAGGGGTCCAAGAGACCCAGTACTTC
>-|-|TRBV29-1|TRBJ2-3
CSAVLAGVPDTQYF
TGCAGCGCTGTTCTAGCAGGGGTCCCAGATACGCAGTATTTT
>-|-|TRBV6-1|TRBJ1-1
CASSEVTGRNTEAFF
TGTGCCAGCAGTGAAGTCACAGGGAGGAACACTGAAGCTTTCTTT
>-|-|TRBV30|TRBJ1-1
CAWSVYREAFF
TGTGCCTGGAGTGTATACAGGGAAGCTTTCTTT
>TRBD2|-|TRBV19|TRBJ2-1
CASSPGTSGRVNNEQFF
TGTGCCAGTAGTCCCGGGACTAGCGGGAGGGTTAACAATGAGCAGTTCTTC
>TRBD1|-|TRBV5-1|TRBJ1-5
CASRRDSSNQPQHF
TGCGCCAGCAGGCGGGACAGCAGCAATCAGCCCCAGCATTTT
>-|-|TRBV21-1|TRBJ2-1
CASSKLLFYNEQFF
TGTGCCAGCAGCAAATTACTATTCTACAATGAGCAGTTCTTC
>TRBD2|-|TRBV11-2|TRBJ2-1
CASSGLAYNEQFF
TGTGCCAGCAGTGGACTAGCCTACAATGAGCAGTTCTTC
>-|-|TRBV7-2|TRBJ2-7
CASSLFVRDYEQYF
TGTGCCAGCAGCTTATTTGTGCGCGACTACGAGCAGTACTTC
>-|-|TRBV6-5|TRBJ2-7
CASSYESRGSWYEQYF
TGTGCCAGCAGTTACGAATCGAGGGGGAGTTGGTACGAGCAGTACTTC
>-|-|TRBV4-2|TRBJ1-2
CASSQDTGPEDGYTF
TGTGCCAGCAGCCAAGATACAGGGCCGGAAGATGGCTACACCTTC
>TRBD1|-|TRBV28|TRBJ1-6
CASSSPGQGILPLHF
TGTGCCAGCAGTTCCCCGGGACAGGGGATTCTCCCCCTCCACTTT
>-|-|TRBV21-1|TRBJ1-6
CASRGAVYNSPLHF
TGTGCCAGCAGAGGGGCAGTCTATAATTCACCCCTCCACTTT
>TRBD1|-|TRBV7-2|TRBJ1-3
CASSPRRDSHRPGNTIYF
TGTGCCAGCAGCCCACGCCGGGACAGCCACCGGCCTGGAAACACCATATATTTT
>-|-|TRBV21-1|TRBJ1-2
CASSKDEKEGYTF
TGTGCCAGCAGCAAAGACGAGAAGGAAGGCTACACCTTC
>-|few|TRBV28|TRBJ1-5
CASTGWVGNQPQHF
TGTGCCAGCACAGGGTGGGTGGGGAATCAGCCCCAGCATTTT
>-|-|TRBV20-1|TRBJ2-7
CSASGPRRSYEQYF
TGCAGTGCTAGTGGACCCAGAAGGTCCTACGAGCAGTACTTC
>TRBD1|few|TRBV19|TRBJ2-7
CASSHDRGSYEQYF
TGTGCCAGTAGTCACGACAGGGGCTCCTACGAGCAGTACTTC
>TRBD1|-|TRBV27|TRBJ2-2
CASSSGQPGSGELFF
TGTGCCAGCAGTTCGGGACAGCCTGGTTCCGGGGAGCTGTTTTTT
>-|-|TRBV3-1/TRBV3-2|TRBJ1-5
CASSQENSNQPQHF
TGTGCCAGCAGTCAAGAGAATAGCAATCAGCCCCAGCATTTT
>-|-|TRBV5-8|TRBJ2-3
CASSLEGRISTDTQYF
TGTGCCAGCAGCTTGGAAGGACGGATAAGCACAGATACGCAGTATTTT
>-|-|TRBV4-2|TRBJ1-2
CASSQEWAAGLRNYGYTF
TGTGCCAGCAGCCAAGAATGGGCGGCAGGTCTGAGGAACTATGGCTACACCTTC
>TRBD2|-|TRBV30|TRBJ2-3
CAWSVGAGGVTDTQYF
TGTGCCTGGAGTGTTGGGGCGGGGGGTGTCACAGATACGCAGTATTTT
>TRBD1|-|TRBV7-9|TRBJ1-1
CASSPNRDRVLNTEAFF
TGTGCCAGCAGCCCCAACCGGGACAGGGTTTTGAACACTGAAGCTTTCTTT
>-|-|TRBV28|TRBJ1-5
CASSLVQGAQPQHF
TGTGCCAGCAGTTTGGTCCAGGGCGCTCAGCCCCAGCATTTT
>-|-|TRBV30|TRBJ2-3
CACFKGGSTDTQYF
TGTGCCTGTTTTAAGGGGGGTAGCACAGATACGCAGTATTTT
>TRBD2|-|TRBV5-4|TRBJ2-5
CASSPLSGRKTQYF
TGTGCCAGCAGCCCACTTAGCGGGAGAAAGACCCAGTACTTC
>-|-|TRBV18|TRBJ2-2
CASSPQGTGELFF
TGTGCCAGCTCACCACAGGGGACCGGGGAGCTGTTTTTT
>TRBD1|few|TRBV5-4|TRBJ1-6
CASSYRRGTGVGSPLHF
TGTGCCAGCAGCTATCGCAGGGGGACGGGGGTAGGGTCACCCCTCCACTTT
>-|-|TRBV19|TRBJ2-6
CASNSQGIDTFAGANVLTF
TGTGCCAGCAACTCCCAGGGTATAGACACTTTTGCTGGGGCCAACGTCCTGACTTTC
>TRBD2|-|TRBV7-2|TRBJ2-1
CASRAGTSGVNEQFF
TGTGCCAGCAGGGCCGGGACTAGCGGGGTCAATGAGCAGTTCTTC
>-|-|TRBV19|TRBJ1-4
CASRSGGSGEKLFF
TGTGCCAGTAGATCGGGGGGAAGTGGCGAAAAACTGTTTTTT
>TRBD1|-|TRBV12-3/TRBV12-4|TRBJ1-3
CASRQGDGNTIYF
TGTGCCAGCAGGCAGGGGGACGGAAACACCATATATTTT
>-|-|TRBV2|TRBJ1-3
CASRPGTGVSGNTIYF
TGTGCCAGCAGGCCCGGGACGGGCGTCTCTGGAAACACCATATATTTT
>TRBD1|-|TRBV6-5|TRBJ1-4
CASSTRGDRREKLFF
TGTGCCAGCTCCACCCGGGGGGACAGGCGAGAAAAACTGTTTTTT
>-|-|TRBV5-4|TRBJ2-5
CASSSALEGETQYF
TGTGCCAGCAGCTCGGCCCTGGAGGGAGAGACCCAGTACTTC
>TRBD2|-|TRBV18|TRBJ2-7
CASSPQTSAGSYEQYF
TGTGCCAGCTCACCTCAGACTAGCGCGGGCTCCTACGAGCAGTACTTC
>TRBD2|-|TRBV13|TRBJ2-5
CASSSRTSGRETQYF
TGTGCCAGCAGCTCCAGGACTAGCGGGAGGGAGACCCAGTACTTC
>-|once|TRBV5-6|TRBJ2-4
CASSKREVAKNIQYF
TGTGCCAGCAGCAAAAGGGAGGTGGCCAAAAACATTCAGTACTTC
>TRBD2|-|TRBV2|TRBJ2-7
CASSKTSGDAYEQYF
TGTGCCAGCAGCAAAACTAGCGGGGACGCCTACGAGCAGTACTTC
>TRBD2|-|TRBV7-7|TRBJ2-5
CASSPREGTGAQYF
TGTGCTAGCAGCCCCCGGGAGGGCACTGGGGCCCAGTACTTC
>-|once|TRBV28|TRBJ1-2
CASSYQNYGYTF
TGTGCCAGCAGTTACCAGAACTATGGCTACACCTTC